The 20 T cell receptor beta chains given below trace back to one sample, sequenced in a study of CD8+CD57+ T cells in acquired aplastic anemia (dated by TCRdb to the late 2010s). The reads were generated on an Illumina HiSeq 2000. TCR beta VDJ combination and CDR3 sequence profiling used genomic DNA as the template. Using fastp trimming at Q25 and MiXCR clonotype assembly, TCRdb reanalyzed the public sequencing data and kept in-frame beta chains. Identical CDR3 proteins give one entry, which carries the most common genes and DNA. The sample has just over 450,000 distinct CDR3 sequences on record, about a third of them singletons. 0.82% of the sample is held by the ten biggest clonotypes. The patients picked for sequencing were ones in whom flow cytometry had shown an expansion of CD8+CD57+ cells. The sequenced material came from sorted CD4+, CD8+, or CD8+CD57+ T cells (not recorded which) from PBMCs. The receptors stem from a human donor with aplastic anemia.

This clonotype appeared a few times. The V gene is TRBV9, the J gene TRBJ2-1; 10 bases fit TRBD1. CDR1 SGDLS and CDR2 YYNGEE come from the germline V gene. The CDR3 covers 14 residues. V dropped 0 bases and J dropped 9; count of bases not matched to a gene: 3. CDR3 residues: CASSVAGQGGEQFF. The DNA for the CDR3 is TGTGCCAGCAGCGTAGCAGGACAGGGGGGTGAGCAGTTCTTC.

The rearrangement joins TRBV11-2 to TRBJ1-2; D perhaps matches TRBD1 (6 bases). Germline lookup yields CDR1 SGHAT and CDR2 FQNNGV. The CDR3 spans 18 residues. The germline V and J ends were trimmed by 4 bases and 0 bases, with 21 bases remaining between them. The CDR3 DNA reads TGTGCCAGCAGCTCCTATCTAGGAGGGGGGGAGTCTAACTATGGCTACACCTTC. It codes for CASSSYLGGGESNYGYTF.

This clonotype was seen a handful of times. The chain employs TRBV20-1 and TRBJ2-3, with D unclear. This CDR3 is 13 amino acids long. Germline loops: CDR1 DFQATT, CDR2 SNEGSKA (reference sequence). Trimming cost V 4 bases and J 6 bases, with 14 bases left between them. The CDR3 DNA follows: TGCAGTGCTATCCTGACCGAGCACGATACGCAGTATTTT. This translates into CSAILTEHDTQYF.

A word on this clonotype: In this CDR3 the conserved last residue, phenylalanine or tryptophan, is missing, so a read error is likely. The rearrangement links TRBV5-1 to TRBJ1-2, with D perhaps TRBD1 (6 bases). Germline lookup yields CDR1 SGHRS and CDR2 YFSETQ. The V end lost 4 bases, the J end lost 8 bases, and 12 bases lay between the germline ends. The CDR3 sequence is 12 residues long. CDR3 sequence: CASSKDSPGYTL. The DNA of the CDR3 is TGCGCCAGCAGCAAGGACAGCCCCGGCTACACCCTC.

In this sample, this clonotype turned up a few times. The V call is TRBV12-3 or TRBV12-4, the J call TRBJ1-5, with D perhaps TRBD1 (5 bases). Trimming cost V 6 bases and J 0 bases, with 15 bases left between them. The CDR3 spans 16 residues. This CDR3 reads CASSAGSRNSNQPQHF. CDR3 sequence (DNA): TGTGCCAGCAGCGCAGGGTCCCGAAATAGCAATCAGCCCCAGCATTTT.

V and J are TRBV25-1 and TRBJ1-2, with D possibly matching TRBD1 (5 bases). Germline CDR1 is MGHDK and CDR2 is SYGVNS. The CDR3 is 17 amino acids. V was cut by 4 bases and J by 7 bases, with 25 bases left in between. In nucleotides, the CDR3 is TGTGCCAGCAGTGCTAGACCCAATAGGGACGGGGCGTCTGGCTACACCTTC. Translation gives CASSARPNRDGASGYTF.

The CDR3: CSTMTGVNTEAFF. In nucleotides, the CDR3 is TGCAGTACCATGACAGGGGTGAACACTGAAGCTTTCTTT. V gene TRBV20-1 combines with J gene TRBJ1-1; TRBD1 matches at 8 bases. Germline V gene sequence: CDR1 DFQATT, CDR2 SNEGSKA (reference sequence). Trimming cost V 8 bases and J 0 bases; bases outside gene matches: 5. The CDR3 covers 13 residues.

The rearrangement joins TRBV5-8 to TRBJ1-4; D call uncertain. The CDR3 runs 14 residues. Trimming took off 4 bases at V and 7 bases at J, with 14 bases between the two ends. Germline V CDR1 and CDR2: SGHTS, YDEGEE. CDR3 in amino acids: CASSQPIDGEKLFF. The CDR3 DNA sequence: TGTGCCAGCAGCCAACCTATCGACGGTGAAAAACTGTTTTTT.

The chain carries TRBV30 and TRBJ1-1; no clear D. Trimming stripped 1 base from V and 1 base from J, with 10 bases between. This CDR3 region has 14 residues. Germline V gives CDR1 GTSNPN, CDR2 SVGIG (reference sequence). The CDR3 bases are TGTGCCTGGAGTGGGTGGAGTTGGAACACTGAAGCTTTCTTT. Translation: CAWSGWSWNTEAFF.

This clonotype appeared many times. The CDR3 nucleotides are TGCAGTAGCGGGTCGCCCCCTAGCACAGATACGCAGTATTTT. It is translated as CSSGSPPSTDTQYF. The V call is TRBV20-1, the J call TRBJ2-3; TRBD2 is a possible D gene (6 bases). In germline, CDR1 is DFQATT, CDR2 SNEGSKA (reference sequence). CDR3 size: 14 residues. Trimming took off 8 bases at V and 0 bases at J, with 15 bases between the two ends.

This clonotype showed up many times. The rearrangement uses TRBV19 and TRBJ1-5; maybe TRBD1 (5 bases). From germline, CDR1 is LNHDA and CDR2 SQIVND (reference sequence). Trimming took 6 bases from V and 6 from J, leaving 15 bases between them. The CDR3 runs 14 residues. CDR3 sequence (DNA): TGTGCCAGTAGCCTGACCTGGGGGGGTCAGCCCCAGCATTTT. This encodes CASSLTWGGQPQHF.

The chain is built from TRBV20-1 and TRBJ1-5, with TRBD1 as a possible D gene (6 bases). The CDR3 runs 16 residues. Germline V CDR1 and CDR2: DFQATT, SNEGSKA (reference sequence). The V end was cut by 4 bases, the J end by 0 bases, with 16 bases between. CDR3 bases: TGCAGTGCTACCAAAGTCGACAGGAATAGCAATCAGCCCCAGCATTTT. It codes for CSATKVDRNSNQPQHF.

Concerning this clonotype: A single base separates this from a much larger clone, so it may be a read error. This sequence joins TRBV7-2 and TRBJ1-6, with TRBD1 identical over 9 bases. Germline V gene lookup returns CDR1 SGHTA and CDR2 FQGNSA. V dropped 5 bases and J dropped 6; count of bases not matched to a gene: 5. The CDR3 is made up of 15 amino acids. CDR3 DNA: TGTGCCAGCAGCCCGGAGGACAGGGGTAATTCACCCCTCCACTTT. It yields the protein CASSPEDRGNSPLHF.

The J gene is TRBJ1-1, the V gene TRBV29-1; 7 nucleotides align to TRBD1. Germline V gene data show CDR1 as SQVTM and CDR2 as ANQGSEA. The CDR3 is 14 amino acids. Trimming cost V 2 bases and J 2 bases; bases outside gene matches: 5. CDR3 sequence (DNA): TGCAGCGTTGAAAGGACAGGCGGAAACACTGAAGCTTTCTTT. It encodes CSVERTGGNTEAFF.

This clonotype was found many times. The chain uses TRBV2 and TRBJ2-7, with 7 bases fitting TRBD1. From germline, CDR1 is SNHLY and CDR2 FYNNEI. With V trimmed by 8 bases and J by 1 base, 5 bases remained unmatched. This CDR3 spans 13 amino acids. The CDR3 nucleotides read TGTGCCAGCCGGTCGGGACAGTCCTACGAGCAGTACTTC. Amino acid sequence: CASRSGQSYEQYF.

The CDR3 nucleotides read TGTGCCCGCGATACGCAGTATTTT. Encoded protein: CARDTQYF. The chain links TRBV25-1 to TRBJ2-3; D unresolved. From germline, CDR1 is MGHDK and CDR2 SYGVNS. The length of the CDR3 is 8 residues. Trimming took off 11 bases at V and 6 bases at J, with 3 bases between the two ends.

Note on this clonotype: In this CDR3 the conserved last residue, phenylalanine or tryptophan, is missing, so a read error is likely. The CDR3 is CASSYTPGGMGYGYTL. The DNA of the CDR3 is TGTGCCAGCAGTTACACCCCTGGCGGGATGGGCTATGGCTACACCCTC. The rearrangement uses TRBV6-5 and TRBJ1-2; D is unclear. CDR3 length equals 16 residues. Trimming left V 2 bases short and J 4 bases short, with 17 bases between. CDR1 and CDR2 from the germline V gene are MNHEY and SVGAGI.

The CDR3 is CASSTQGPSGNTIYF. DNA for the CDR3: TGTGCCAGCAGCACACAGGGCCCCTCTGGAAACACCATATATTTT. The rearrangement joins TRBV5-5 to TRBJ1-3, with TRBD1 as a possible D gene (6 bases). The V end was cut by 4 bases, the J end by 0 bases, with 11 bases between. CDR3 size: 15 residues. Germline CDR1 reads SGHKS; CDR2 reads YYEKEE (reference sequence).

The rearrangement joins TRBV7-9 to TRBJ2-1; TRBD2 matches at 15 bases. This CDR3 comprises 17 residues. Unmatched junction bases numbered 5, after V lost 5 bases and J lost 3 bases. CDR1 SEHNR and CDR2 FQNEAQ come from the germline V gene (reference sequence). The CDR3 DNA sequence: TGTGCCAGCAGCCCGGGACTAGCGGGAGGATACTACAATGAGCAGTTCTTC. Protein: CASSPGLAGGYYNEQFF.

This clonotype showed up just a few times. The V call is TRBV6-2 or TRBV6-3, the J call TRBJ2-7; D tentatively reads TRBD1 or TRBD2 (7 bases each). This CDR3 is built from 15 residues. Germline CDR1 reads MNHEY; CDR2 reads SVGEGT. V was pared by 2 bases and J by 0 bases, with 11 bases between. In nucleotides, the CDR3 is TGTGCCAGCAGTTACGGGAGGGGGCTCTCCTACGAGCAGTACTTC. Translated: CASSYGRGLSYEQYF.